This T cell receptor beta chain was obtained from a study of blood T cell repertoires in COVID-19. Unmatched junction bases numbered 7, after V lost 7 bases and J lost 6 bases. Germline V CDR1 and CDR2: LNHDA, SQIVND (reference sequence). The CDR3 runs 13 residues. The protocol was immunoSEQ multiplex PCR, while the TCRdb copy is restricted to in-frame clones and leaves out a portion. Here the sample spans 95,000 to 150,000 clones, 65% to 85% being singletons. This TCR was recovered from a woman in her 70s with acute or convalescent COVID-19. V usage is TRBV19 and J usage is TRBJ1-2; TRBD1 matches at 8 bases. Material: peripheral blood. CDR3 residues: CASIGQGGHGYTF. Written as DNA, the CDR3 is TGTGCCAGTATTGGACAGGGCGGGCATGGCTACACCTTC.